This T cell receptor beta chain was sequenced in a study of Ad26.COV2.S vaccination and SARS-CoV-2 variants. Trimming removed 3 bases at V and 4 bases at J, with 10 bases between. The germline gives CDR1 LNHDA, CDR2 SQIVND (reference sequence). The CDR3 runs 14 residues. Produced via immunoSEQ multiplex PCR; TCRdb's table is partial and in-frame only. In the table there are over 400,000 clones, 89% of which are singletons. Treatment: some 20 received Ad26.COV2.S at low or high dose, single or two shots; five or six received placebo; per-sample allocation not given. The investigators took samples on day 63 after the first vaccine or placebo injection.

The sample was peripheral blood, taken in a trial of Ad26.COV2.S vaccine versus placebo. The clonotype comes from a person aged 18 to 65 who received the Ad26.COV2.S COVID-19 vaccine or a placebo. J is TRBJ1-5 and V is TRBV19, with D unclear. The CDR3 here is CASSIGFRNQPQHF. CDR3 nucleotide sequence: TGTGCCAGTAGTATCGGATTTCGGAATCAGCCCCAGCATTTT.